Sequencing of this T cell receptor beta chain was carried out in a study of T-cell memory formation after mild COVID-19. About the research overall: Clustering of TCRs was largely donor specific. Study results and limitations: Clones that contracted from day 15 to 85 had balanced CD4/CD8; later expanders were CD4+ biased.

V trimming: 3 bases; J trimming: 6 bases; junction bases outside the gene matches: 6. The CDR3 has 15 residues. The germline CDR1 and CDR2 sequences are SGHVS and FQNEAQ. TCR alpha and TCR beta cDNA libraries carrying sample barcodes and UMIs came from 5'RACE with constant-segment primers. TCRdb itself ran the 5' RACE reads through MiXCR, one entry per CDR3 protein. Found here are 450,000 to 700,000 distinct CDR3 sequences, more than 15% of them singletons; the top ten hold around 11%. Remarks on this clonotype: Its target is unknown.

V is TRBV7-8 and J is TRBJ2-2; 8 bases align to TRBD2. The sequencing sample was made of PBMCs or a T cell subset sorted from them (not recorded which). The TCR was taken from an adult woman who had mild COVID-19 (a few samples of this study predate the infection). Cell type and time point are not known. The CDR3 loop is CASSFGGAVPGELFF. CDR3 DNA sequence: TGTGCCAGCAGCTTCGGGGGGGCCGTACCCGGGGAGCTGTTTTTT.